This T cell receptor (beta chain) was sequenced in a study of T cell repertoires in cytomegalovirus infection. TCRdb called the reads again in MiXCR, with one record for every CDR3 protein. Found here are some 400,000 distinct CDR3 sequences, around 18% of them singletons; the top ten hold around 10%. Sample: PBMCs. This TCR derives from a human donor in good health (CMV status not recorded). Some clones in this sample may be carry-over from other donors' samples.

The CDR3 DNA reads TGTGCCAGTAGTGCAACAGGGGAATACAATCAGCCCCAGCATTTT. Protein product: CASSATGEYNQPQHF. The V and J genes are TRBV19 and TRBJ1-5; 7 bases align to TRBD1. The CDR3 runs 15 residues. From germline, CDR1 is LNHDA and CDR2 SQIVND (reference sequence). Trimming took 5 bases from V and 3 from J; bases not matched to a gene: 7. Supplemented by reference TRBV19 and TRBJ1-5, the full variable domain reads DGGITQSPKYLFRKEGQNVTLSCEQNLNHDAMYWYRQDPGQGLRLIYYSQIVNDFQKGDIAEGYSVSREKKESFPLTVTSAQKNPTAFYLCASSATGEYNQPQHFGDGTRLSIL.